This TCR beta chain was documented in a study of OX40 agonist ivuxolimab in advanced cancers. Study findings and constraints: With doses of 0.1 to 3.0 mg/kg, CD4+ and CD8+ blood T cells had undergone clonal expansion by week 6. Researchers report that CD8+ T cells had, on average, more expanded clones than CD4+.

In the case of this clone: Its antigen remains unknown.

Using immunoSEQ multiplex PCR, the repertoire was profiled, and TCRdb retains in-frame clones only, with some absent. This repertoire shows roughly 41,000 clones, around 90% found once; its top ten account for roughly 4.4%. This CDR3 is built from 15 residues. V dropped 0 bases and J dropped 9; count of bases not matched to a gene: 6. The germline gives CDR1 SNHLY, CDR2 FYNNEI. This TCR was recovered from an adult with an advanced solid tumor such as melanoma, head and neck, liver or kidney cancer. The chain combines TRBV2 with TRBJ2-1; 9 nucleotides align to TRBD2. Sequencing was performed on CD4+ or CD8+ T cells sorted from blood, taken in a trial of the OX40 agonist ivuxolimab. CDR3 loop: CASSEARGGVGEQFF. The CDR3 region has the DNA TGTGCCAGCAGTGAAGCCCGCGGGGGGGTCGGTGAGCAGTTCTTC. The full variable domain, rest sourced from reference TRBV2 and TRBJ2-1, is EPEVTQTPSHQVTQMGQEVILRCVPISNHLYFYWYRQILGQKVEFLVSFYNNEISEKSEIFDDQFSVERPDGSNFTLKIRSTKLEDSAMYFCASSEARGGVGEQFFGPGTRLTVL.